Reported below is one T cell receptor (beta chain). Antigen: not known. Germline loops: CDR1 MDHEN, CDR2 SYDVKM. The CDR3 covers 17 residues. Through a sample-barcoded 5' primer and a J-beta primer mix, a second PCR was run for roughly 6 to 11 cycles. TCRdb itself ran the 5' RACE reads through MiXCR, one entry per CDR3 protein. The sample lists over 1,500,000 distinct CDR3 sequences, less than 50% occurring once. This entry comes from a study of blood T cells in healthy people across ages. Findings and limits, study-wide: Reliance upon unsorted PBMCs precluded definitive naive versus antigen-experienced comparison.

The clonotype originates from a woman aged 40 to 50 in good health. The chain links TRBV28 to TRBJ2-4; tentative D call: TRBD1 (6 bases). The end of the DNA fits TRBJ2-5 better, so the J call may be wrong. Material for sequencing was blood. CDR3 sequence reads: CASSRLGQIGGRETQYF. The DNA of the CDR3 is TGTGCCAGCAGCCGCCTAGGACAGATAGGAGGACGAGAGACCCAGTACTTC.